The entry below describes one T cell receptor beta chain. The antigen remains undetermined. This entry comes from a study of brain T cells in children with intractable seizures. General study findings and limits: Patients' HCMV serostatus was unknown; virus specificity rests on CDR3 similarity alone.

The table came from immunoSEQ multiplex PCR; TCRdb's copy has only in-frame clones and leaves some out. Here the sample spans 110,000 or so clones, 94% being singletons. Specimen: peripheral blood, collected at surgery. This TCR was sampled from a boy under two years old with hemimegalencephaly and intractable seizures.

The CDR3 coding sequence is TGTGCCAGCAGCGTAGGGAGTAAGTGGGATCAGCCCCAGCATTTT. It is translated as CASSVGSKWDQPQHF. This chain connects TRBV9 to TRBJ1-5, with D unclear. The CDR3 contains 15 residues. Germline CDR1 SGDLS, CDR2 YYNGEE. Deletions cut 0 bases from V and 5 bases from J, with 12 bases between.